The 4 T cell receptor beta chains below come from one sample, sequenced in a study of T cells in Graves' hyperthyroidism and ophthalmopathy. The TCR beta CDR3 regions underwent amplification using RNA transcripts as the source. When the TCR CDR3 underwent first-round RT-PCR, the HTBI primer set was used. TCRdb re-analysed the multiplex PCR reads in MiXCR, keeping a single row per CDR3 protein. The sample has some 420,000 distinct CDR3 sequences; roughly 15% are singletons. Sequenced input: blood. All receptors derive from a woman aged 18-29 years with Graves' hyperthyroidism.

This chain uses TRBV14 with TRBJ2-7; D remains unclear. V shed 0 bases and J shed 6 bases, with 12 bases lying between them. The CDR3 is 14 amino acids. Germline assignment: CDR1 SGHDN and CDR2 FVKESK. CDR3 protein: CASSQDIGRLEQYF. The CDR3 DNA is TGTGCCAGCAGCCAAGATATAGGCCGGCTCGAGCAGTACTTC.

At least ten counts were recorded for this clonotype. The chain uses TRBV28 and TRBJ2-1, with 12 bases fitting TRBD2. CDR1 MDHEN and CDR2 SYDVKM come from the germline V gene. CDR3 size: 17 residues. V shed 5 bases, J shed 7 bases, and the junction held 12 bases outside the gene matches. DNA of the CDR3: TGTGCCAGCAGTCTACCGGCTGGACTAGCGGGGACTAATGAGCAGTTCTTC. Translated, it gives CASSLPAGLAGTNEQFF.

This clonotype was counted ten times or more. The chain recombines TRBV6-1 with TRBJ2-4, with 14 bases aligning to TRBD2. Germline V gene data show CDR1 as MNHNS and CDR2 as SASEGT. CDR3 length: 22 residues. The ends lost 3 bases at V and 0 bases at J; junction bases unmatched: 16. As DNA, the CDR3 is TGTGCCAGCAGTGATATACAAGGGACTAGCGGGAGTTGGGGCCTAGCCAAAAACATTCAGTACTTC. This gives the protein CASSDIQGTSGSWGLAKNIQYF.

The V and J genes are TRBV5-4 and TRBJ2-7, with a tentative D call TRBD1 (6 bases). This CDR3 region has 13 residues. CDR1 and CDR2 (germline): SGHNT, YYREEE (reference sequence). The ends were cut back, 4 bases at V and 3 bases at J, with 11 bases in the middle. The CDR3 sequence: CASSEGHRYEQYF. CDR3 bases: TGTGCCAGCAGCGAGGGACACCGCTACGAGCAGTACTTC. The full variable domain, completed using reference TRBV5-4 and TRBJ2-7, is ETGVTQSPTHLIKTRGQQVTLRCSSQSGHNTVSWYQQALGQGPQFIFQYYREEENGRGNFPPRFSGLQFPNYSSELNVNALELDDSALYLCASSEGHRYEQYFGPGTRLTVT.